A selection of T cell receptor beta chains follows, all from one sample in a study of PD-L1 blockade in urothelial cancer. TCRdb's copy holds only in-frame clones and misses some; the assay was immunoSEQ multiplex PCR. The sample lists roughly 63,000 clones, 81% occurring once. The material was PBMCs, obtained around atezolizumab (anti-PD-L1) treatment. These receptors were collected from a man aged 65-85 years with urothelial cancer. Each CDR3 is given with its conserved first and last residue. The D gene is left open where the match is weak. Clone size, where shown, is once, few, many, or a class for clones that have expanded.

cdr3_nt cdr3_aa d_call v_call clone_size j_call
TGCGCCAGCAGAGGCGACTACAGACACTCCTACGAGCAGTACTTC CASRGDYRHSYEQYF NA TRBV10-1 once TRBJ2-7
TGTGCCAGCAGCCAGGTCTCAAAGCGGGAGGGCCTCACCTACGAGCAGTACTTC CASSQVSKREGLTYEQYF TRBD2 TRBV13 NA TRBJ2-7
TGCGCCAGCAGCTTTAGCGGGAGCCCCACAGATACGCAGTATTTT CASSFSGSPTDTQYF TRBD2 TRBV5-1 NA TRBJ2-3
TGTGCCAGCAGCCAAGGTTATCGGGGAGGCCCAGATACGCAGTATTTT CASSQGYRGGPDTQYF NA TRBV11-3 many TRBJ2-3
TGTGCCTGGAGTGTCACTCAGGGGTACACTGAAGCTTTCTTT CAWSVTQGYTEAFF NA TRBV30 NA TRBJ1-1
TGTGCCAGCAGTAGACAGGGGGCTGAGAGCACTGAAGCTTTCTTT CASSRQGAESTEAFF TRBD1 TRBV2 NA TRBJ1-1
TGTGCCAGCAGCCCGCATAGGACAGGCACACGTACGAACACCGGGGAGCTGTTTTTT CASSPHRTGTRTNTGELFF NA TRBV21-1 NA TRBJ2-2
TGTGCCAGCAGCGAAGTTACAGTCTCCGCCTATGGCTACACCTTC CASSEVTVSAYGYTF NA TRBV7-9 NA TRBJ1-2
TGCGCCAGCAGCTTGGGGCCCAGGACAGGCCGGACTAGCGGGAGCTCCTACAATGAGCAGTTCTTC CASSLGPRTGRTSGSSYNEQFF TRBD2 TRBV5-1 NA TRBJ2-1
TGTGCCAGCAGCTTGGGACAGACTAACTATGGCTACACCTTC CASSLGQTNYGYTF TRBD1 TRBV7-2 NA TRBJ1-2
TGTGCCAGCAGCCCTTCTATCGCTAGAAGCACAGATACGCAGTATTTT CASSPSIARSTDTQYF NA TRBV4-2 NA TRBJ2-3
TGTGCCAGCACCTCGACCGACGGGAGCTCCTACAATGAGCAGTTCTTC CASTSTDGSSYNEQFF NA TRBV28 NA TRBJ2-1
TGTGCCAGCTCACTATTACAGGGTCTCGATGGCTACACCTTC CASSLLQGLDGYTF NA TRBV18 NA TRBJ1-2
TGCGCCAGCAGCCGCGCGGGCGGCGAGCACAATGAGCAGTTCTTC CASSRAGGEHNEQFF NA TRBV10-2 NA TRBJ2-1
TGTGCCACCGGACTAGCGGGTTACAATGAGCAGTTCTTC CATGLAGYNEQFF TRBD2 TRBV6-6 NA TRBJ2-1
TGTGCCAGCAGTCCCGGGACAGGGGCCCTCTACGAGCAGTACTTC CASSPGTGALYEQYF TRBD1 TRBV27 NA TRBJ2-7
TGTGCCAGCAGTTCCCCCCCGGGGAAGGGAAACTATGGCTACACCTTC CASSSPPGKGNYGYTF NA TRBV6-6 NA TRBJ1-2
TGCGCCAGCAGCGGGACAGTTGGCTACACCTTC CASSGTVGYTF TRBD1 TRBV10-2 NA TRBJ1-2
TGTGCCATCAGTGTGGTCCAGGGGGGGGCCAACGTCCTGACTTTC CAISVVQGGANVLTF NA TRBV10-3 once TRBJ2-6
TGTGCCAGCAGACCCACCCTCGGACAGGGATTGAACGAGCAGTACTTC CASRPTLGQGLNEQYF TRBD1 TRBV28 NA TRBJ2-7
TGTGCCAGCAGCTTCGGGACAGGCTCCTACGAGCAGTACTTC CASSFGTGSYEQYF TRBD1 TRBV7-2 NA TRBJ2-7
TGTGCCAGCAGCTTGAGGGGGGGTCAAGAGACCCAGTACTTC CASSLRGGQETQYF NA TRBV5-4 NA TRBJ2-5
TGTGCCAGCTCACCCGCGACGGGAACTAATGAAAAACTGTTTTTT CASSPATGTNEKLFF NA TRBV18 NA TRBJ1-4
TGTGCCAGTAGTCGGAACCGGGACAGGGCCGACGAGCAGTACTTC CASSRNRDRADEQYF TRBD1 TRBV19 NA TRBJ2-7
TGCGCCAGCAGCTTGGTGGCGGGGCGTACCGGGGAGCTGTTTTTT CASSLVAGRTGELFF NA TRBV5-1 NA TRBJ2-2
TGTGCCAGCAGCCGGGACAGGGGGCTCTACGAGCAGTACTTC CASSRDRGLYEQYF TRBD1 TRBV28 NA TRBJ2-7
TGCAGTGCTAGAGCAACGGGATACATGTTCTTC CSARATGYMFF NA TRBV20-1 NA TRBJ2-1
TGTGCCAGCAGCGGGACAGGGGAGACACTACTTGGCTACACCTTC CASSGTGETLLGYTF TRBD1 TRBV6-6 NA TRBJ1-2
TGTGCCTATAATCCGGGACAGGGGGAGACCTACGAGCAGTACTTC CAYNPGQGETYEQYF TRBD1 TRBV30 NA TRBJ2-7
TGTGCCAGCATTCAGGACAGCTACACCGGGGAGCTGTTTTTT CASIQDSYTGELFF NA TRBV6-1 NA TRBJ2-2
TGTGCCAGTAGTATTGCGAGAGGGTACTACGAGCAGTACTTC CASSIARGYYEQYF NA TRBV19 NA TRBJ2-7
TGTGCCAGCAGTTTATCCCCGGGACTCAGCTCCTACAATGAGCAGTTCTTC CASSLSPGLSSYNEQFF NA TRBV28 NA TRBJ2-1
TGTGCCAGTAGTATTAGCGGTACGCAGTATTTT CASSISGTQYF NA TRBV19 few TRBJ2-3
TGTGCCAGTAGTATAGACTATTATGGTGCAGCGGGCTACGAGCAGTACTTC CASSIDYYGAAGYEQYF NA TRBV19 NA TRBJ2-7
TGCGCCAGCAGCCCGACCGGGACAGGGGGCTATGGCTACACCTTC CASSPTGTGGYGYTF TRBD1 TRBV4-1 NA TRBJ1-2
TGTGCCAGCAGCCCCCCGGGGAGCTCTGGGGCCAACGTCCTGACTTTC CASSPPGSSGANVLTF NA TRBV5-5 NA TRBJ2-6
TGTGCCTGGACCCACAGGGCTTACTATGGCTACACCTTC CAWTHRAYYGYTF NA TRBV30 NA TRBJ1-2
TGTGCCAGCTCCCCAGGGGCAGGGAGGGGTAAGGCTTTCTTT CASSPGAGRGKAFF NA TRBV27 NA TRBJ1-1
TGTGCCAGCAGCTTGCGTCGGCTAGCGGGGCACAATGAGCAGTTCTTC CASSLRRLAGHNEQFF TRBD2 TRBV11-2 NA TRBJ2-1
TGTGCCAGCAGTCCCCTCTTTGCGAGGGACGAGCAGTACTTC CASSPLFARDEQYF NA TRBV28 NA TRBJ2-7
TGTGCCAGCAGTGAACAGGGGGCGCAGAACTTC CASSEQGAQNF TRBD1 TRBV2 NA TRBJ2-5
TGTGCCAGCAGTCGACGGGACAGGGGGCGTGAGCAGTTCTTC CASSRRDRGREQFF TRBD1 TRBV6-5 NA TRBJ2-1
TGTGCCAGCAGCCCCGACAGGGACTATGGCTACACCTTC CASSPDRDYGYTF TRBD1 TRBV5-4 NA TRBJ1-2
TGCGCCAGCAGCGTATTGACTAGCGGGGTTGGCTCCTACAATGAGCAGTTCTTC CASSVLTSGVGSYNEQFF TRBD2 TRBV5-1 NA TRBJ2-1
TGCGCCAGCAGCTTGGGACCCCAATCAGGGCCTAATGAAAAACTGTTTTTT CASSLGPQSGPNEKLFF NA TRBV5-1 NA TRBJ1-4
TGTGCCAGCAGCTTGATCTCGGGCTCTGGAAACACCATATATTTT CASSLISGSGNTIYF NA TRBV5-4 NA TRBJ1-3
TGTGCCAGCAGAACAGGGTGGGACACTGAAGCTTTCTTT CASRTGWDTEAFF NA TRBV6-5 NA TRBJ1-1
TGTGCCAGCAGCTTAAGTACTCCCTCCTACAATGAGCAGTTCTTC CASSLSTPSYNEQFF NA TRBV11-2 once TRBJ2-1